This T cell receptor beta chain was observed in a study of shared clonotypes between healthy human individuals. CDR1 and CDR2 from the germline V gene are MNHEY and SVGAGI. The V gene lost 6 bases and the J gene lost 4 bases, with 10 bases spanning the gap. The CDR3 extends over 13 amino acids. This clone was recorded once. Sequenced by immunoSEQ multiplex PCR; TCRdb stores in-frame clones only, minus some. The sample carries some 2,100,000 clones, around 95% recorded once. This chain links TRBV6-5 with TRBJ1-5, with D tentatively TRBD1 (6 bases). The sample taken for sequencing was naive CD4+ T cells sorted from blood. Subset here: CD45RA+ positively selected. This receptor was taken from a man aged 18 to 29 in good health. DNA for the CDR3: TGTGCCAGCAGGAGACAGGTTAATCAGCCCCAGCATTTT. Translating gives CASRRQVNQPQHF.